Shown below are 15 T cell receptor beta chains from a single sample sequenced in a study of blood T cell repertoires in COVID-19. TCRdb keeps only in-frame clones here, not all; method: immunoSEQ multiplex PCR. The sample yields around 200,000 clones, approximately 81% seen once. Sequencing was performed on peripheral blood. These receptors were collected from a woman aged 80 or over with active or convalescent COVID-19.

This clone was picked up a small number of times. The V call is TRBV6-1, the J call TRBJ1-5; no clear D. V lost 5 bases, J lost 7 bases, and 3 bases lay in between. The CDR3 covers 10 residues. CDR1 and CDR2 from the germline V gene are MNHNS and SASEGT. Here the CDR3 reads CASSSQPQHF. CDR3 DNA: TGTGCCAGCAGTTCACAGCCCCAGCATTTT.

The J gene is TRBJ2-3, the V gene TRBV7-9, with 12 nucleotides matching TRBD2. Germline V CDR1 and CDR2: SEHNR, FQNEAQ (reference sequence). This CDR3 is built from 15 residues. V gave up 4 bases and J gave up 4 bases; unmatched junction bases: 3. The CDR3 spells CASSSGTSGSDTQYF. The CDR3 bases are TGTGCCAGCAGCTCCGGGACTAGCGGGTCAGATACGCAGTATTTT.

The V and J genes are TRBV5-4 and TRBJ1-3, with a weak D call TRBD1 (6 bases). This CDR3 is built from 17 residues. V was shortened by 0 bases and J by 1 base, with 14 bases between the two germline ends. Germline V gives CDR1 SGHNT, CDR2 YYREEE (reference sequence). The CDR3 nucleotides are TGTGCCAGCAGCTTGGCCGGCGGGGGGCCGTCTGGAAACACCATATATTTT. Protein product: CASSLAGGGPSGNTIYF.

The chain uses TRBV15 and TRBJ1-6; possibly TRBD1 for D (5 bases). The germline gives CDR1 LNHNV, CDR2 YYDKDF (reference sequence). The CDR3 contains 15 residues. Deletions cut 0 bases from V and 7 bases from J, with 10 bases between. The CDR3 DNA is TGTGCCACCAGCAGAGAGACAGTAGGGAATTCACCCCTCCACTTT. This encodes CATSRETVGNSPLHF.

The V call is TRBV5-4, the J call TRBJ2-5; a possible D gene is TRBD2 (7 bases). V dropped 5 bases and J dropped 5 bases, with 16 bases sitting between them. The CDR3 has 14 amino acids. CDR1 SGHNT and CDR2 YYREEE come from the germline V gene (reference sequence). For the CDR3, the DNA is TGTGCCAGCAGTCCAAAAGAGGGGGGGGAGACCCAGTACTTC. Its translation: CASSPKEGGETQYF.

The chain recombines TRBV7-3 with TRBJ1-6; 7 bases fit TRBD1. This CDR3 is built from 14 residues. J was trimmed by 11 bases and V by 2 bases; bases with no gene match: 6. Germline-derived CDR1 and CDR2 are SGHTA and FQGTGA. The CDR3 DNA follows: TGTGCCAGCAGCTTACAAGGACAGGCTACACCCCTCCACTTT. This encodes CASSLQGQATPLHF.

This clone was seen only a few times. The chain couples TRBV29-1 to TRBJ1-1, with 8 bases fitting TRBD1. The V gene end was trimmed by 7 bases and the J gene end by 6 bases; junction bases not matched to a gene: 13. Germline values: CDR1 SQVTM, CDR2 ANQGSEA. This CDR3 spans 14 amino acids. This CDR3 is CSAAEGQETSEAFF. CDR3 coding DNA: TGCAGCGCTGCAGAGGGACAGGAGACCTCTGAAGCTTTCTTT.

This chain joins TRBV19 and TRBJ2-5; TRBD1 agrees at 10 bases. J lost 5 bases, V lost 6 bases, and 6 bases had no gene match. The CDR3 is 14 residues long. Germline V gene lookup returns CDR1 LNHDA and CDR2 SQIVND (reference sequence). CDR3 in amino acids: CASRPDRGRETQYF. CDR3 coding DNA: TGTGCCAGTAGACCAGACAGGGGGCGGGAGACCCAGTACTTC.

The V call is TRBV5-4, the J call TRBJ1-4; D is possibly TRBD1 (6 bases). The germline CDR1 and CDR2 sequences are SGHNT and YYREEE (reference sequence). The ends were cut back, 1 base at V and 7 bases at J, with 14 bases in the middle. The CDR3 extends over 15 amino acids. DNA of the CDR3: TGTGCCAGCAGCTTGTGGGGGGGCGCCCGTGAAAAACTGTTTTTT. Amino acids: CASSLWGGAREKLFF.

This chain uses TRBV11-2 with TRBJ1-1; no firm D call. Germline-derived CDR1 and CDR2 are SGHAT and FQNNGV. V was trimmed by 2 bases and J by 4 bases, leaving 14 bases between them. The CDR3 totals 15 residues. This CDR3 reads CASSLRRAVGTEAFF. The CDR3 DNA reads TGTGCCAGCAGCTTAAGGCGTGCGGTGGGCACTGAAGCTTTCTTT.

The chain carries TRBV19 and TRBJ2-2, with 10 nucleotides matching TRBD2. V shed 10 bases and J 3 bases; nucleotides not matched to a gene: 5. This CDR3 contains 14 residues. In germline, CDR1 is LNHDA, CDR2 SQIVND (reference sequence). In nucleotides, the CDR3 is TGTGCCACCAGACTAGCGGGTGACACCGGGGAGCTGTTTTTT. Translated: CATRLAGDTGELFF.

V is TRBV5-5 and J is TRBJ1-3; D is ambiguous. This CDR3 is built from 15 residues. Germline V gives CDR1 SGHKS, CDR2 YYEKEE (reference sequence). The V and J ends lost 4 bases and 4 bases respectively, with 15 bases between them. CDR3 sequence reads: CASSPIQTPGNTIYF. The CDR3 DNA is TGTGCCAGCAGCCCGATCCAGACACCGGGAAACACCATATATTTT. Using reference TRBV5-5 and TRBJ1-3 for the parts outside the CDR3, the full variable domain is DAGVTQSPTHLIKTRGQQVTLRCSPISGHKSVSWYQQVLGQGPQFIFQYYEKEERGRGNFPDRFSARQFPNYSSELNVNALLLGDSALYLCASSPIQTPGNTIYFGEGSWLTVV.

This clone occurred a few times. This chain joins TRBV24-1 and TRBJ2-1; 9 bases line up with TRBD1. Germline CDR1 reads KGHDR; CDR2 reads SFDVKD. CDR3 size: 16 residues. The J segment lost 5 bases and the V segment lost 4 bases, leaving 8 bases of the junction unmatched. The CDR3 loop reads CATSDPRTGAHNEQFF. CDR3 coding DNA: TGTGCCACCAGTGACCCTCGGACAGGGGCTCACAATGAGCAGTTCTTC.

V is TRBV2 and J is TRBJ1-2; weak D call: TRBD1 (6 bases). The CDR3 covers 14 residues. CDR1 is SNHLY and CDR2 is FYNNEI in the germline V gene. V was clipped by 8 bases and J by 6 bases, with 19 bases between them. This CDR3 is CASAQGSFRDGYTF. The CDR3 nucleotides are TGTGCCAGCGCACAGGGTAGTTTCCGTGATGGCTACACCTTC.

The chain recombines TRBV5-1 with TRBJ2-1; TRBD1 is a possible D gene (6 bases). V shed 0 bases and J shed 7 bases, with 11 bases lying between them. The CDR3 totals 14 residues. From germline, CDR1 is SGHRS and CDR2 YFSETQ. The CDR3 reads CASSLVQGLNEQFF. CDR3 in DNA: TGCGCCAGCAGCTTGGTACAGGGTCTGAATGAGCAGTTCTTC.